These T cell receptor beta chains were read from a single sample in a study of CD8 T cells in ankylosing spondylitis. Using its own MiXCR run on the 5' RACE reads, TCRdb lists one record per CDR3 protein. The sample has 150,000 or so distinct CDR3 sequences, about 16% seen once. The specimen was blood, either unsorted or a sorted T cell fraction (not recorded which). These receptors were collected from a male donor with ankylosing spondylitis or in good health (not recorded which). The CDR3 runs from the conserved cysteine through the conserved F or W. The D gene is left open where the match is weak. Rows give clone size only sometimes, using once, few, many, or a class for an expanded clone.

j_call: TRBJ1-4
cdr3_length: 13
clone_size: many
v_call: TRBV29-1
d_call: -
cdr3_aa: CSAVSGLNEKLFF
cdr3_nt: TGCAGCGCCGTTTCAGGGCTGAATGAAAAACTGTTTTTT

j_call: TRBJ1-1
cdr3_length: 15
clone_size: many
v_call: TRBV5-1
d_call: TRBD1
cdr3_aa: CASSLRGQLNTEAFF
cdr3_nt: TGCGCCAGCAGCTTGCGGGGACAGCTGAACACTGAAGCTTTCTTT

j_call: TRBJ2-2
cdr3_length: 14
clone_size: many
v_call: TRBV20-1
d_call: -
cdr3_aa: CSARGTIYTGELFF
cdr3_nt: TGCAGTGCTAGAGGGACCATCTACACCGGGGAGCTGTTTTTT

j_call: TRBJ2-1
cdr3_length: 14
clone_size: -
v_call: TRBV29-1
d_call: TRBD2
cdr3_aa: CSVIRGLAANEQFF
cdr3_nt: TGCAGCGTCATAAGGGGACTAGCGGCCAATGAGCAGTTCTTC

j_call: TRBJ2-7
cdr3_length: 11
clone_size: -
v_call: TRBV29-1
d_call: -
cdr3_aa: CSVGGSGEQYF
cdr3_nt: TGCAGCGTTGGGGGTTCAGGAGAGCAGTACTTC

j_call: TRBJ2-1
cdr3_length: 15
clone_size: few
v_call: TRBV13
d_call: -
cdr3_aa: CASSLVRGGYNEQFF
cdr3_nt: TGTGCCAGCAGCTTGGTCAGGGGAGGGTACAATGAGCAGTTCTTC

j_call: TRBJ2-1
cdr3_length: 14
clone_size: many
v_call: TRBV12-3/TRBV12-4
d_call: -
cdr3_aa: CASSWTGQYNEQFF
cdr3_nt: TGTGCCAGCAGTTGGACGGGCCAATACAATGAGCAGTTCTTC

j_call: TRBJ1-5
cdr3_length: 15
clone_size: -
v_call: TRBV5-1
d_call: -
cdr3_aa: CASSFGVGANQPQHF
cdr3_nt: TGCGCCAGCAGCTTTGGGGTGGGTGCCAATCAGCCCCAGCATTTT

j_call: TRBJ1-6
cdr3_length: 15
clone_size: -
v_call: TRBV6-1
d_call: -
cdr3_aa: CASQVGSRYNSPLHF
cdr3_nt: TGTGCCAGCCAAGTGGGGTCCCGATATAATTCACCCCTCCACTTT

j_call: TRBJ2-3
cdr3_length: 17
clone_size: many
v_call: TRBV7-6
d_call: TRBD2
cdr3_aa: CASSPEGLAAPTDTQYF
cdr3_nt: TGTGCCAGCAGCCCAGAAGGACTAGCGGCGCCCACAGATACGCAGTATTTT

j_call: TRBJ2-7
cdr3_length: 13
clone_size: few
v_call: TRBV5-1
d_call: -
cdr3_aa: CASSIGGDHEQYF
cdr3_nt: TGCGCCAGCAGTATAGGAGGGGACCACGAGCAGTACTTC

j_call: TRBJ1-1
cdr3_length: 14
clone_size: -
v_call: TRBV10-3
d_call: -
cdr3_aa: CAIREQGMSTEAFF
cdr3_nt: TGTGCCATCAGGGAACAGGGTATGTCAACTGAAGCTTTCTTT

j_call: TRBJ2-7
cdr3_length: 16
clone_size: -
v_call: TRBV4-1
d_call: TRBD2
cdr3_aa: CASSQGRLAGTYEQYF
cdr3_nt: TGCGCCAGCAGCCAAGGTCGACTAGCGGGAACCTACGAGCAGTACTTC

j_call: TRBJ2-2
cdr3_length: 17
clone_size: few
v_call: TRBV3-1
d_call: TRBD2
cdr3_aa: CASSQPRTSGRSGELFF
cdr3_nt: TGTGCCAGCAGCCAACCCCGGACTAGCGGGAGATCCGGGGAGCTGTTTTTT

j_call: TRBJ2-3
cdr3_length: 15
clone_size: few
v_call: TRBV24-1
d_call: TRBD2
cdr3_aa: CATSESGTSSDTQYF
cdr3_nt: TGTGCCACCAGTGAGTCCGGGACTAGTTCAGATACGCAGTATTTT

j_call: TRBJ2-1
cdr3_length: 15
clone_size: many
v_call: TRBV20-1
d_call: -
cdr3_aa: CSARVTGSSYNEQFF
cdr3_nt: TGCAGTGCTAGAGTGACAGGAAGCTCCTACAATGAGCAGTTCTTC

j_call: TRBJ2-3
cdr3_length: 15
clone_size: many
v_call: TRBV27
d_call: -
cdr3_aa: CATAPSGSAPDTQYF
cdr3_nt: TGTGCCACCGCACCCTCAGGTAGCGCCCCAGATACGCAGTATTTT

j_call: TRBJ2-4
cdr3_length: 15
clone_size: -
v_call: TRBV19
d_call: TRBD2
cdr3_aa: CASSITAGDRNIQYF
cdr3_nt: TGTGCCAGTAGTATAACAGCGGGAGATAGAAACATTCAGTACTTC

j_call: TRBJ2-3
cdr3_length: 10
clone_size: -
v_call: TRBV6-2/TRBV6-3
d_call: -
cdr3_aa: CAVGGYEQYF
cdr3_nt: TGTGCCGTTGGCGGGTATGAGCAGTATTTT

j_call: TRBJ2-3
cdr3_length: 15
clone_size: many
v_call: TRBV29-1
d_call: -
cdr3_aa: CSVEAWDNSRDTQYF
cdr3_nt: TGCAGCGTTGAAGCGTGGGATAATAGCAGAGATACGCAGTATTTT

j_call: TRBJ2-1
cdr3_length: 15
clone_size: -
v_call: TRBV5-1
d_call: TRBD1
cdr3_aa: CASSLGPQGNNEQFF
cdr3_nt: TGCGCCAGCAGCTTAGGACCACAGGGGAACAATGAGCAGTTCTTC

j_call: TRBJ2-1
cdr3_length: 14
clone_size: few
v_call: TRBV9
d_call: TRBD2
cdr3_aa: CASSPLAGVQRQFF
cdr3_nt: TGTGCCAGCAGCCCACTAGCGGGGGTACAACGGCAGTTCTTC

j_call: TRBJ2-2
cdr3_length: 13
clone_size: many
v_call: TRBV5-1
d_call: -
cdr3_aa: CASSLGDIGELFF
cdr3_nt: TGCGCCAGCAGTCTGGGGGATATCGGGGAGCTGTTTTTT

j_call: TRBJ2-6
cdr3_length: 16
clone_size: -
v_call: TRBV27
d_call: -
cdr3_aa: CASSKRRQGGANVLTF
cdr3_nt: TGTGCCAGTTCCAAAAGGCGGCAGGGCGGGGCCAACGTCCTGACTTTC

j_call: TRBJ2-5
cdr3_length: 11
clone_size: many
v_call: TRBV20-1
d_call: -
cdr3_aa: CSAPGVETQYF
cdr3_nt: TGCAGTGCGCCAGGGGTAGAGACCCAGTACTTC

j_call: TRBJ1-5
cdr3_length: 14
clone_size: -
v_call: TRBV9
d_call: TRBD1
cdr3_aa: CAGAHRGFNQPQHF
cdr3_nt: TGTGCCGGCGCCCACAGGGGGTTCAATCAGCCCCAGCATTTT

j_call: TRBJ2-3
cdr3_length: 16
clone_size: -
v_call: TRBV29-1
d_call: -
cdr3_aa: CSASWGRGSKSDTQYF
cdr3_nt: TGCAGCGCCTCCTGGGGCCGGGGAAGTAAATCAGATACGCAGTATTTT

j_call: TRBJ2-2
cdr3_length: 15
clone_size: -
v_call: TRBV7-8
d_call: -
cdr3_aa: CASSLVGALTGELFF
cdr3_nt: TGTGCCAGCAGCTTAGTAGGGGCCCTGACCGGGGAGCTGTTTTTT

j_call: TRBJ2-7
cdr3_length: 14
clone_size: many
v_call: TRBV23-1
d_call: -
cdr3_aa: CASSHPGYTYEQYF
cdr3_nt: TGCGCCAGCAGTCACCCAGGGTACACCTACGAGCAGTACTTC

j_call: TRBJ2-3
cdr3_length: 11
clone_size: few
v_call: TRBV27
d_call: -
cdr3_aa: CASKSTDTQYF
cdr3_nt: TGTGCCAGCAAAAGCACAGATACGCAGTATTTT

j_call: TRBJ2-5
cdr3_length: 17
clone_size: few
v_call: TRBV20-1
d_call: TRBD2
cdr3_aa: CCASPGVAGGVAETQYF
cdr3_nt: TGCTGTGCTAGCCCCGGAGTAGCGGGAGGAGTTGCAGAGACCCAGTACTTC

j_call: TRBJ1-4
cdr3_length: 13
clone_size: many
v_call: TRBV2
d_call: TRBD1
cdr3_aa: CASRRDRGEKLFF
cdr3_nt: TGTGCCAGCAGACGGGACAGAGGGGAAAAACTGTTTTTT

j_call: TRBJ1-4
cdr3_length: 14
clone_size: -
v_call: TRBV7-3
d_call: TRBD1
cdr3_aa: CAALSDRAGEKLFF
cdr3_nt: TGTGCCGCGCTATCGGACAGGGCGGGGGAAAAACTGTTTTTT

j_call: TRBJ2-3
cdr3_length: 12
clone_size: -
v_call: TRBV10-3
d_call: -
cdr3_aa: CAISEGPDTQYF
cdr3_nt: TGTGCCATCAGTGAGGGCCCAGATACGCAGTATTTT

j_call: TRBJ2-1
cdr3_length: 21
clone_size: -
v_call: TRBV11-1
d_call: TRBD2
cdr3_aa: CASSFFPFEVGGRPEYNEQFF
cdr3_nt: TGTGCCAGCAGCTTTTTCCCTTTCGAGGTGGGCGGGAGGCCGGAATACAATGAGCAGTTCTTC

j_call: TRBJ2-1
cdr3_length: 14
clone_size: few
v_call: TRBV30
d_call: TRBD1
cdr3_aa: CAWSWGQKTNEQFF
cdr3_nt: TGTGCCTGGAGCTGGGGACAGAAAACCAATGAGCAGTTCTTC

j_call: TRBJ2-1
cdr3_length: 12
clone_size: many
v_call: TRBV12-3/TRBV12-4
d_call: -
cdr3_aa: CASSLDPSGQFF
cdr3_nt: TGTGCCAGCAGTTTGGACCCTTCGGGGCAGTTCTTC

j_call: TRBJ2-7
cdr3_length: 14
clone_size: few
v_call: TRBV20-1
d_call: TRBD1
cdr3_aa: CSASKGQGPYEQYF
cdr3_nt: TGCAGTGCATCTAAGGGACAGGGGCCCTACGAGCAGTACTTC

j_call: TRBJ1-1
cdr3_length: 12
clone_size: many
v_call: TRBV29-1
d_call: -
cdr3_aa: CSVRRWDTEAFF
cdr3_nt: TGCAGCGTCCGAAGGTGGGACACTGAAGCTTTCTTT

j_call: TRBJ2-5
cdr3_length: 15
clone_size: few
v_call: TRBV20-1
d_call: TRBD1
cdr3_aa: CSARDPDRVKETQYF
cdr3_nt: TGCAGTGCTAGAGACCCTGACAGGGTCAAAGAGACCCAGTACTTC

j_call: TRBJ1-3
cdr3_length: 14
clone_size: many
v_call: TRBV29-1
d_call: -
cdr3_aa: CSATGRNSGNTIYF
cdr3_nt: TGCAGCGCCACGGGACGGAACTCTGGAAACACCATATATTTT

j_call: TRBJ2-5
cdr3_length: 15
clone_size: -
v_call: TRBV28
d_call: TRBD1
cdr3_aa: CASRPGTGIMETQYF
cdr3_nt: TGTGCCAGCAGGCCCGGGACAGGGATAATGGAGACCCAGTACTTC

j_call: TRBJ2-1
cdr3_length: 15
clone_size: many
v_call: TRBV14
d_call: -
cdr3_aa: CASSQRGGSYNEQFF
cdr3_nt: TGTGCCAGCAGCCAGCGCGGCGGCTCCTACAATGAGCAGTTCTTC

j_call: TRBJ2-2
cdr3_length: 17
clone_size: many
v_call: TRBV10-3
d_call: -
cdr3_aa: CAIRASSGLENTGELFF
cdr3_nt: TGTGCCATCAGGGCTTCATCGGGACTGGAGAACACCGGGGAGCTGTTTTTT

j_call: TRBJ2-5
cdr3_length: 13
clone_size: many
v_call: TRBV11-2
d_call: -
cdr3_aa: CASSFDPKETQYF
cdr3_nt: TGTGCCAGCAGCTTTGACCCGAAAGAGACCCAGTACTTC

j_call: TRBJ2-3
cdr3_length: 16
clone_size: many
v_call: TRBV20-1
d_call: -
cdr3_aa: CSARAQGGLNTDTQYF
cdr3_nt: TGCAGTGCTAGAGCCCAGGGCGGCTTAAACACAGATACGCAGTATTTT

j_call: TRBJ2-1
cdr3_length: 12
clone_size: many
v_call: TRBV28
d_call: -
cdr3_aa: CAALGTYNEQFF
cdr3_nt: TGTGCCGCCCTAGGGACTTACAATGAGCAGTTCTTC

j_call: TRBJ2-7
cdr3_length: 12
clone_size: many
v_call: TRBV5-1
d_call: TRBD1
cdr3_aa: CASSMDRYEQYF
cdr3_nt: TGCGCCAGCAGCATGGACAGGTACGAGCAGTACTTC

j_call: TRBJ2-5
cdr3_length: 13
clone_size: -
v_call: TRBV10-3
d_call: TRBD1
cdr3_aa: CAIRAGGGETQYF
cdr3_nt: TGTGCCATCAGGGCAGGGGGCGGAGAGACCCAGTACTTC

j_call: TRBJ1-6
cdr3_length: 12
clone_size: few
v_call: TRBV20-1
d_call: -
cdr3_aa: CSARDNDSPLHF
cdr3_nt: TGCAGTGCTAGAGATAACGATTCACCCCTCCACTTT

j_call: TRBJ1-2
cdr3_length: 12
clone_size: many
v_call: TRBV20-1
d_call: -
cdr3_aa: CSAVGAGYGYTF
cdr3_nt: TGCAGTGCTGTTGGGGCGGGCTATGGCTACACCTTC

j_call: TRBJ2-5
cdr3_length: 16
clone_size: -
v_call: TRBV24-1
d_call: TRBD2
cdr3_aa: CATSDPGLAGQETQYF
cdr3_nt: TGTGCCACCAGTGATCCAGGACTAGCGGGACAAGAGACCCAGTACTTC

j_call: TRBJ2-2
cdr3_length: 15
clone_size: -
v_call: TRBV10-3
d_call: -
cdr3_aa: CAISVRDPRAGELFF
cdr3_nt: TGTGCCATCAGCGTCCGGGACCCAAGGGCCGGGGAGCTGTTTTTT

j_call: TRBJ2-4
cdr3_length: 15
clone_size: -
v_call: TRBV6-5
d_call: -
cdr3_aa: CASSSGGGGKNIQYF
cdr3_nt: TGTGCCAGCAGTTCTGGGGGTGGCGGCAAAAACATTCAGTACTTC